This T cell receptor beta chain was identified in a study of CD8+ T cells in alopecia areata. The sample's treatment: oral pan-JAK inhibitor, 5-10 mg twice daily. With respect to this clone: Its antigen is unidentified. This CDR3 is also generated by other DNA sequences in the sample.

The germline V gene has CDR1 SQVTM and CDR2 ANQGSEA. The CDR3 consists of 13 residues. Germline trimming cut 6 bases from V and 2 bases from J; bases unmatched to any gene: 5. Study findings and constraints: Alopecia totalis/universalis scalp especially showed more expanded CD8+ clones than normal scalp.

Isolated RNA was reverse transcribed into cDNA used as the sequencing template. Generated by immunoSEQ multiplex PCR, the TCRdb table keeps only in-frame clones and is missing some. The sample lists 190,000 or so clones; 50% to 60% were seen once. The sequence came from a human donor with alopecia areata. V gene TRBV29-1 combines with J gene TRBJ1-2; 8 nucleotides line up with TRBD1. This material consisted of CD4+ T cells sorted from blood, taken at week 4, from a patient treated with tofacitinib. CDR3 DNA sequence: TGCAGCGTCGGACAGGGATCGAACTATGGCTACACCTTC. This sequence encodes CSVGQGSNYGYTF. Based on the CDR3 plus reference TRBV29-1 and TRBJ1-2, the full variable domain is SAVISQKPSRDICQRGTSLTIQCQVDSQVTMMFWYRQQPGQSLTLIATANQGSEATYESGFVIDKFPISRPNLTFSTLTVSNMSPEDSSIYLCSVGQGSNYGYTFGSGTRLTVV.